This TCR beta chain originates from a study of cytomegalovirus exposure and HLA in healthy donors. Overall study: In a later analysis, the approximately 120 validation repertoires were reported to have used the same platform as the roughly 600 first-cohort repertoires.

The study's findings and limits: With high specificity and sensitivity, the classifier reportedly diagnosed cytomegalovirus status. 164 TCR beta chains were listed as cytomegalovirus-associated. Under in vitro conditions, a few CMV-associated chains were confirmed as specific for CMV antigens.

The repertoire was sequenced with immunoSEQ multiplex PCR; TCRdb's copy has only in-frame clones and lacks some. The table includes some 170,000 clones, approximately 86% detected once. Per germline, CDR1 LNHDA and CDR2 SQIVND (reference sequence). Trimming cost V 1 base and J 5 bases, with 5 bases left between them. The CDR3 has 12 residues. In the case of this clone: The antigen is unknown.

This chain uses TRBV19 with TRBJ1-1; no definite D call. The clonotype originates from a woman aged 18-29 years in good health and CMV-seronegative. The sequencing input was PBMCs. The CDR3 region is CASSIAGTEAFF. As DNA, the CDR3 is TGTGCCAGTAGTATAGCGGGAACTGAAGCTTTCTTT.